This T cell receptor (beta chain) is from a study of prognosis after radiotherapy for stage I lung cancer. Per the germline V gene, CDR1 is SGHAT and CDR2 is FQNNGV. V was shortened by 0 bases and J by 2 bases, with 14 bases between the two germline ends. The CDR3 sequence is 17 residues long. At least ten counts were recorded for this clonotype. Genomic DNA yielded TCR beta CDR3, amplified by two-round multiplex PCR. Round one of PCR was performed, and it used primers specific to each TRBV and TRBJ gene. TCRdb re-called the multiplex PCR reads with MiXCR, one entry per CDR3 protein. This repertoire shows more than 15,000 distinct CDR3 sequences, roughly 31% found once; its top ten account for approximately 23%.

The J gene is TRBJ2-1, the V gene TRBV11-2; the D gene is possibly TRBD1 (5 bases). This receptor was taken from a donor over 45 with non-small cell lung cancer. Sequences were derived from PBMCs, sampled before or after stereotactic body radiation therapy (not recorded which). The CDR3 coding sequence is TGTGCCAGCAGCTTAGAGGTGGGGTGGGGCGCCTACAATGAGCAGTTCTTC. Its protein is CASSLEVGWGAYNEQFF.